The source of this T cell receptor beta chain is a study of T cells in localized non-small cell lung cancer. Repertoires were generated with immunoSEQ multiplex PCR, while TCRdb's copy carries only in-frame clones and drops some. This sample has fewer than 90,000 clones, with approximately 85% found just once. Germline V CDR1 and CDR2: SSHAT, FNYEAQ (reference sequence). The CDR3 is 14 amino acids. Study outcomes and limitations: Of the tissues analyzed, uninvolved adjacent lung showed maximal T cell clonality, greater than tumor. The study sequenced only one region of the tumor. As a result, intratumor heterogeneity could not be excluded and remains possible. The appearance of a median about 60 of the top 100 tumor clones was seen in adjacent lung. Among blood samples, higher T cell density accompanied longer overall survival.

As to this clone: What it binds is not known. One end of the junction does not line up with germline, which may come from a read error.

The rearrangement links TRBV7-7 to TRBJ2-3; TRBD2 might be the D (7 bases). The receptor comes from a man aged 35-75 years with stage I lung adenocarcinoma. Sequenced here: peripheral blood, sampled before any cancer treatment. CDR3 sequence reads: CASSLGGAADTQYF. The CDR3 nucleotides read TGTGCTAGCAGCTTGGGGGGGGCAGCAGATACGCAGTATTTT.